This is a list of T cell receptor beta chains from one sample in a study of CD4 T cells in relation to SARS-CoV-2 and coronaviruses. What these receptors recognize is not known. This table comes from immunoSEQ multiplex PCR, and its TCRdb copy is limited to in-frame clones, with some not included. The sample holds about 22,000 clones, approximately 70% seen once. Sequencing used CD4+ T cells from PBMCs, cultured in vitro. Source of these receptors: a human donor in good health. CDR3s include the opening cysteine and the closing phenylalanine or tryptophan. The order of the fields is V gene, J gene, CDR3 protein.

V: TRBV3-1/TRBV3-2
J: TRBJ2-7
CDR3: CASSNGGSYEQYF

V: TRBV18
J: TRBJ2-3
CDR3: CASSPLTGGGTDTQYF

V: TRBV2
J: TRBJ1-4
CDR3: CASRQVLKEKLFF

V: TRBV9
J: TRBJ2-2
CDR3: CASSRGGRAGTGELFF

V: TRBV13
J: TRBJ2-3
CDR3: CASSSGGMVTTDTQYF

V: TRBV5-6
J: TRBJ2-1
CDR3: CASSRGLAAYNEQFF

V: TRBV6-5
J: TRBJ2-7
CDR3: CASRDVNSYEQYF

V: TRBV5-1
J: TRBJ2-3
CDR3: CASSSRDRRDTQYF

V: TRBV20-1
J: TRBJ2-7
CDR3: CSASGTAAYEQYF

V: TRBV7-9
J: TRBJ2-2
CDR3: CASSPWGVTGELFF

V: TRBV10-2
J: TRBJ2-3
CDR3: CASSNRGGVTDTQYF

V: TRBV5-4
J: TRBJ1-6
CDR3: CASSLIGQGYNSPLHF

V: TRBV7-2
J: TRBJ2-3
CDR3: CASSLVGVADTQYF

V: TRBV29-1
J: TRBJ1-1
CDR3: CSARDLDTEAFF

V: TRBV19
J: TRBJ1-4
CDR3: CARGKAGSLF

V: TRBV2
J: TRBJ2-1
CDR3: CASKFGTITNDREQFF

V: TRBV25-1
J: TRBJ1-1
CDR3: CASSDLEDRQAFF

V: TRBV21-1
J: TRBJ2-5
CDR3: CASSKWLCGRAPETQYF

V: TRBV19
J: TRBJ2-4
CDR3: CASSKTGEHIQYF

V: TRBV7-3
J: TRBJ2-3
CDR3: CASSLWTGGRGTDTQYF

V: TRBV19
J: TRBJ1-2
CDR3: CASSYLTENYGYTF

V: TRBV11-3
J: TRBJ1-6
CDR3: CASSSDSSYNSPLHF

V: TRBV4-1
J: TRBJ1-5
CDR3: CASSQMDKGTQHF

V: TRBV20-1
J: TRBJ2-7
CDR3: CSASWGTMVTYEQYF

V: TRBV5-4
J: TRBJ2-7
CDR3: CASSLAGTSSYEQYF

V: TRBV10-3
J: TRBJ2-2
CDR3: CAISLQGALGTGELFF

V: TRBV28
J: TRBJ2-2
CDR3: CASSLERGGRELFF

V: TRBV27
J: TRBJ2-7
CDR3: CASSLGGLGYEQYF

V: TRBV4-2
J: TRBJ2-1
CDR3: CASSQMVLAGTHEQFF

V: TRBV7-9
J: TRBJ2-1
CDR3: CASSLVTRGGVEFF

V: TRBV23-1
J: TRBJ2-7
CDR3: CASTSVPSPGEQYF

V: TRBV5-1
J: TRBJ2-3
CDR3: CASSLGGRGGLSTDTQYF

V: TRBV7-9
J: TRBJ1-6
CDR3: CASSLGQGLNSPLHF

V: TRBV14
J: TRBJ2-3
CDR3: CASSKGQGQDTDTQYF

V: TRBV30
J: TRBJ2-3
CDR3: CAWRGNTDTQYF

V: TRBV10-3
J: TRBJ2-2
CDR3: CAISESAVRGSGELFF

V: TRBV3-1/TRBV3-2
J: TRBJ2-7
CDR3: CASSQGWAFSGRASEQYF

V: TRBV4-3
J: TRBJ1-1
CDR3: CASSASPYVQLKAFF

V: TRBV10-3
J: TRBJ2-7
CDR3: CAISSEGAHPYEQYF

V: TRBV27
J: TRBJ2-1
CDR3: CASSLASGNNEQFF

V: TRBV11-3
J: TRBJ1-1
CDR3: CASSSSGTRHTEAFF